A selection of T cell receptor beta chains follows, all from one sample in a study of blood T cell repertoires in COVID-19. The table came from immunoSEQ multiplex PCR; TCRdb's copy has only in-frame clones and leaves some out. The sample records about 50,000 clones, under 85% being singletons. The sequenced sample consisted of peripheral blood. The receptors originated from a human donor in a cohort sampled during active COVID-19. The CDR3 runs from the conserved cysteine through the conserved F or W. D genes are given only for firm matches. Clone size is not always given. Where it is, it says once, few, many or a class for expanded clones.

d_gene | j_gene | v_gene | abundance | CDR3aa | CDR3nt
TRBD2 | TRBJ2-2 | TRBV5-1 | - | CASSSGLAGPNTGELFF | TGCGCCAGCAGCTCCGGACTAGCGGGCCCGAACACCGGGGAGCTGTTTTTT
- | TRBJ2-1 | TRBV15 | - | CATSRAGQYFYNEQFF | TGTGCCACCAGCAGGGCGGGACAGTACTTTTACAATGAGCAGTTCTTC
TRBD1 | TRBJ1-2 | TRBV7-9 | once | CASRSGTGPYGYTF | TGTGCCAGCAGGTCCGGGACAGGGCCCTATGGCTACACCTTC
TRBD1 | TRBJ2-1 | TRBV10-3 | - | CAHSDRGDNEQFF | TGTGCCCACTCAGACAGGGGGGACAATGAGCAGTTCTTC
- | TRBJ1-2 | TRBV3-1/TRBV3-2 | - | CASSQEGVGGYTF | TGTGCCAGCAGCCAAGAAGGGGTGGGAGGCTACACCTTC
- | TRBJ1-1 | TRBV9 | - | CASSVETGGDTEAFF | TGTGCCAGCAGCGTAGAAACAGGAGGGGACACTGAAGCTTTCTTT
- | TRBJ2-3 | TRBV2 | once | CASRTDTDTQYF | TGTGCCAGCAGGACAGACACAGATACGCAGTATTTT
- | TRBJ2-2 | TRBV5-1 | - | CASSSPPGTSMWTGELFF | TGCGCCAGCAGTTCCCCCCCGGGTACGTCGATGTGGACCGGGGAGCTGTTTTTT
- | TRBJ2-3 | TRBV19 | - | CASSSREGTDTQYF | TGTGCCAGTAGCTCCAGGGAGGGCACAGATACGCAGTATTTT
- | TRBJ1-1 | TRBV27 | - | CASSTQRTANTEAFF | TGTGCCAGCAGTACCCAACGGACAGCGAACACTGAAGCTTTCTTT
- | TRBJ1-1 | TRBV27 | - | CASSPGHFTGAFF | TGTGCCAGCAGTCCGGGACACTTTACGGGAGCTTTCTTT
- | TRBJ1-1 | TRBV19 | - | CASSIGASFEAFF | TGTGCCAGTAGTATAGGGGCCAGTTTCGAAGCTTTCTTT
TRBD1 | TRBJ2-7 | TRBV7-8 | - | CASSLPGQGPYEQYF | TGTGCCAGCAGCCTACCAGGACAGGGACCCTACGAGCAGTACTTC
TRBD1 | TRBJ1-5 | TRBV19 | - | CASSGTGGTQPQHF | TGTGCCAGTAGTGGGACAGGGGGAACTCAGCCCCAGCATTTT
- | TRBJ2-3 | TRBV18 | - | CASSPAEADTQYF | TGTGCCAGCTCACCGGCGGAAGCAGATACGCAGTATTTT